The source of this T cell receptor beta chain is a study of cytomegalovirus exposure and HLA in healthy donors. About the research overall: A prior analysis found 117 million unique TCR beta sequences from around 200 million T cells. Study findings and constraints: Excluded: some indistinguishable V segments such as TRBV6-2 and TRBV6-3. Later analysis associated a missense DCLRE1C variant with TCR beta V- and J-gene trimming.

Turning to this clone: The antigen is unknown.

The CDR3 loop spans 13 amino acids. CDR1 is ENHRY, CDR2 SYGVKD, per germline. Trimming removed 7 bases at V and 1 base at J, with 10 bases between. PCR amplification relied on 60 Vbeta primers (plus 13 Jbeta primers). Data came from immunoSEQ multiplex PCR; TCRdb stores just in-frame clones and leaves some out. The sample includes some 160,000 clones, more than 75% of them seen just once. This chain connects TRBV10-3 to TRBJ1-1; no firm D call. Sequencing used PBMCs. This receptor was taken from a man aged 25 to 45 in good health and CMV-seropositive. Here the CDR3 DNA reads TGTGCCATCAAGGAGGGATGGAACACTGAAGCTTTCTTT. Translation gives CAIKEGWNTEAFF.